This T cell receptor beta chain emerged from a study of blood T cell repertoires in COVID-19. There are 13 residues in the CDR3. V was shortened by 3 bases and J by 14 bases, with 19 bases between the two germline ends. The repertoire was sequenced with immunoSEQ multiplex PCR; TCRdb's copy has only in-frame clones and lacks some. The profile covers 210,000 or so clones, with around four fifths appearing a single time and roughly 18% taken by the ten largest. Material: peripheral blood. This sequence was found in a woman older than 75 with active or convalescent COVID-19. The chain joins TRBV12-3 or TRBV12-4 to TRBJ1-2; D not resolved. This CDR3 is CASSLELGVSGTF. The CDR3 coding sequence is TGTGCCAGCAGTTTGGAACTGGGTGTTTCGGGAACCTTC.